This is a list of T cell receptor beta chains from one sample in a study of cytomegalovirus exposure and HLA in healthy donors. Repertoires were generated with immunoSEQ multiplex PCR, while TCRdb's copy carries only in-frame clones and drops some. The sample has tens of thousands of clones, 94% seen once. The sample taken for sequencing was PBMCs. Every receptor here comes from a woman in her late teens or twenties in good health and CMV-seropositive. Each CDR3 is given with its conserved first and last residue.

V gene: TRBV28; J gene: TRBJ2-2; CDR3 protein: CASSTRTPNTGELFF
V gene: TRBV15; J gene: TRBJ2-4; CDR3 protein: CATSRESGGTGKNIQYF
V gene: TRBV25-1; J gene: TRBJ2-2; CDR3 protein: CASSERAPNTGELFF
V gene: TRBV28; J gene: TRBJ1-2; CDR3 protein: CASSLFWAHNYGYTF
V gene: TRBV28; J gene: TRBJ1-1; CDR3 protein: CASSSTGQNTEAFF
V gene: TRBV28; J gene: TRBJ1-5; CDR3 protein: CASKRADQPQHF
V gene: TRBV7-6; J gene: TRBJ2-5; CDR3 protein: CASSLVGLGQQETQYF
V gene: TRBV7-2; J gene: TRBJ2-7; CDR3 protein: CASSVRQGAGEQYF
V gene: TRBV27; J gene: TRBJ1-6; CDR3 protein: CASSLGPPSSYNSPLHF
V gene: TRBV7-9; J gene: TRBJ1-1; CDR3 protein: CASSLLWGRETEAFF
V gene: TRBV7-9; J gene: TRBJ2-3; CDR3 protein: CASSDRAGPPPDTQYF
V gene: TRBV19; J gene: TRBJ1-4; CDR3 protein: CASRAGVQQGEKLFF
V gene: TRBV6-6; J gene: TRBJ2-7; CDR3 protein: CASSPGQGLYEQYF
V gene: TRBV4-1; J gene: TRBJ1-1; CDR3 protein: CASSQDQNSVAFF
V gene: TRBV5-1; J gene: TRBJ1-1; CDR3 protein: CASSRWGQSDTEAFF
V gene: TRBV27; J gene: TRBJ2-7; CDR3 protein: CASRRTVRTYEQYF
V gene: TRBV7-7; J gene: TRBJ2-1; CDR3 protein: CASSPRTSGGHNEQFF
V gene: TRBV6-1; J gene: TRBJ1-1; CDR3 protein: CAIMNRDWNTEAFF
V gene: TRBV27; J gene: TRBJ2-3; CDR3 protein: CASKASGGSDTQYF
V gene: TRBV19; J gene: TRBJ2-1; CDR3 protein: CASRSVTGAYNEQFF
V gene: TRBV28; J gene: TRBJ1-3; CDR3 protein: CASSFMGGSYTIYF
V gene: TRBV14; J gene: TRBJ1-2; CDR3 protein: CASSHTRTGDYGYTF
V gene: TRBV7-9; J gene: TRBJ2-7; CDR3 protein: CASSFPGRQGNEQYF
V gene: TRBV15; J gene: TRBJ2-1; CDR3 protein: CATSRDLGGRGDEQFF
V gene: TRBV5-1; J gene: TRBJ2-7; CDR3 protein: CASSRVNSYEQYF
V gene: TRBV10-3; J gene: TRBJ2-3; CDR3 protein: CAISGLAGVIDTQYF
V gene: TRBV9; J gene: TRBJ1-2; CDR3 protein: CASSVVPDNYGYTF
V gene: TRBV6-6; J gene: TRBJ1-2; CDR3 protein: CASRTTSVYGYTF
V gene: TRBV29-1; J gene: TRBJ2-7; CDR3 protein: CSVVRTGTYEQYF
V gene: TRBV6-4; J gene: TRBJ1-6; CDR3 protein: CASSDWGQGRNSPLHF
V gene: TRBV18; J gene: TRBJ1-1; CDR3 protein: CASSLGGDTEAFF
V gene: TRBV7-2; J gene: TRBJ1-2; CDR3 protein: CASSSQRRGRGGYTF
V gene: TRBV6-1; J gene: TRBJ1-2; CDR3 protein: CAKTRRKFLLGYTF
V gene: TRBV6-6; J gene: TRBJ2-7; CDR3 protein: CASSRQGISYEQYF
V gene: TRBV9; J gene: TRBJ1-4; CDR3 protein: CASSVGEGHNEKLFF
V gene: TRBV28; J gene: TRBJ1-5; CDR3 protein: CASTGPGGPQPQHF
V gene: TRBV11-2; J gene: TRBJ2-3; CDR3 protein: CASSSWGSGAADTQYF
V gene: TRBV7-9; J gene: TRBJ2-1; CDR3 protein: CASSTRDSKYNEQFF
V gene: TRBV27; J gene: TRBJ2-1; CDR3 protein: CASSLRTGGTYNEQFF
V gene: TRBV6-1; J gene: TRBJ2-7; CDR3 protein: CAVNRDYYEQYF
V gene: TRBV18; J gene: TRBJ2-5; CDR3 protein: CASSPPPPRGETQYF
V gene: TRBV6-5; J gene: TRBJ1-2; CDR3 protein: CASSSPAEGGGDGYTF
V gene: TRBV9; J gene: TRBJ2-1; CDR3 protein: CASSVSPAGDQEQFF
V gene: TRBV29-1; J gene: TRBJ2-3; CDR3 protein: CSVERTASAADTQYF